A selection of T cell receptor beta chains follows, all from one sample in a study of blood T cell repertoires in COVID-19. Only in-frame clones appear in the TCRdb table, and some are missing; sequencing was by immunoSEQ multiplex PCR. Found here are 100,000 to 150,000 clones, 70% to 80% of them singletons; the top ten hold around a third. The sequencing sample was made of peripheral blood. Source of these receptors: a man in his forties with active or convalescent COVID-19. CDR3s include the opening cysteine and the closing phenylalanine or tryptophan. Each record gives: clone size, V gene, D gene, J gene, CDR3 protein, CDR3 DNA. D genes are given only for firm matches. A row's size may be missing; if present it is once, few, many or a size class.

>.|TRBV4-1|.|TRBJ1-1
CASSQEGGQTNTEAFF
TGCGCCAGCAGCCAAGAAGGTGGGCAAACGAACACTGAAGCTTTCTTT
>.|TRBV7-2|TRBD1|TRBJ2-3
CASSRDRPPDTQYF
TGTGCCAGCAGCCGGGACAGGCCCCCAGATACGCAGTATTTT
>.|TRBV12-3/TRBV12-4|.|TRBJ1-6
CASARAYNSPLHF
TGTGCCAGCGCGCGTGCCTATAATTCACCCCTCCACTTT
>.|TRBV19|TRBD1|TRBJ1-2
CASSTDGQGAWGYTF
TGTGCCAGTAGTACCGACGGACAGGGGGCATGGGGCTACACCTTC
>.|TRBV13|.|TRBJ1-3
CASSGNGAGNTIYF
TGTGCCAGCAGCGGTAACGGTGCTGGAAACACCATATATTTT
>.|TRBV4-1|TRBD1|TRBJ1-4
CASSDRGANEKLFF
TGCGCCAGCAGCGACAGGGGTGCTAATGAAAAACTGTTTTTT
>.|TRBV10-3|.|TRBJ1-5
CAISPRQGNQPQHF
TGTGCCATCAGCCCTCGACAGGGCAATCAGCCCCAGCATTTT
>.|TRBV24-1|TRBD1|TRBJ2-5
CATSAGGQETQYF
TGTGCCACCAGTGCAGGGGGCCAAGAGACCCAGTACTTC
>.|TRBV24-1|.|TRBJ2-7
CATSDLLTNEQYF
TGTGCCACCAGTGATTTGCTTACAAACGAGCAGTACTTC
>.|TRBV7-8|.|TRBJ2-7
CASSLRGVYEQYF
TGTGCCAGCAGCTTACGGGGAGTCTACGAGCAGTACTTC
>.|TRBV2|.|TRBJ1-5
CASSEAPILQGDNQPQHF
TGTGCCAGCAGTGAAGCCCCCATACTACAGGGAGACAATCAGCCCCAGCATTTT
>.|TRBV7-9|TRBD1|TRBJ1-4
CASSHSGTGTVITNEKLFF
TGTGCCAGCAGCCATAGCGGGACAGGGACAGTAATAACTAATGAAAAACTGTTTTTT
>once|TRBV6-4|TRBD1|TRBJ1-1
CASGRDRGTEAFF
TGTGCCAGCGGTAGGGACAGGGGAACTGAAGCTTTCTTT
>.|TRBV27|TRBD2|TRBJ2-7
CASSLTSGSGYEQYF
TGTGCCAGCAGCCTTACTAGCGGGAGTGGCTACGAGCAGTACTTC
>.|TRBV6-2/TRBV6-3|.|TRBJ2-1
CASSYLGGAYNEQFF
TGTGCCAGCAGTTACCTAGGTGGGGCTTACAATGAGCAGTTCTTC
>.|TRBV28|TRBD1|TRBJ1-1
CASSPGTEFLEAFF
TGTGCCAGCAGTCCCGGGACAGAGTTTCTTGAAGCTTTCTTT
>.|TRBV6-6|.|TRBJ1-2
CASSYSPDRKDGYTF
TGTGCCAGCAGTTACTCCCCCGACAGGAAAGATGGCTACACCTTC
>.|TRBV5-1|TRBD1|TRBJ1-1
CASSLVGQGDTEAFF
TGCGCCAGCAGCTTGGTGGGACAGGGAGACACTGAAGCTTTCTTT
>.|TRBV6-6|.|TRBJ1-1
CASSYSAEGWAFF
TGTGCCAGCAGTTACTCAGCAGAGGGCTGGGCTTTCTTT
>.|TRBV2|.|TRBJ2-3
CASSGQAPSTDTQYF
TGTGCCAGCAGTGGTCAAGCGCCCAGCACAGATACGCAGTATTTT
>.|TRBV27|.|TRBJ1-2
CASSLGQGGYYGYTF
TGTGCCAGCAGTTTAGGGCAGGGAGGATACTATGGCTACACCTTC
>.|TRBV28|.|TRBJ1-3
CASSLDTGFSGNTIYF
TGTGCCAGCAGTTTGGATACAGGGTTTTCGGGAAACACCATATATTTT
>.|TRBV11-2|TRBD1|TRBJ1-2
CASSVPGQGLSGYTF
TGTGCCAGCAGCGTCCCGGGACAGGGGTTATCTGGCTACACCTTC
>.|TRBV28|.|TRBJ1-4
CASSPYSRTKLFF
TGTGCCAGCAGTCCTTACTCAAGAACCAAACTGTTTTTT
>.|TRBV7-9|TRBD1|TRBJ1-4
CASSGPGQGSEKLFF
TGTGCCAGCAGCGGCCCGGGACAGGGTAGTGAAAAACTGTTTTTT
>.|TRBV2|.|TRBJ1-1
CASVTELNTEAFF
TGTGCCAGCGTGACAGAACTGAACACTGAAGCTTTCTTT
>.|TRBV28|.|TRBJ1-4
CASSLPDGGEKLFF
TGTGCCAGCAGTTTACCGGATGGAGGGGAAAAACTGTTTTTT